This TCR beta chain was found in a study of T cells in Graves' hyperthyroidism and ophthalmopathy. The investigators amplified TCR beta CDR3 regions from RNA transcripts. The HTBI primer set was used in a first-round RT-PCR of the TCR CDR3. Via MiXCR, TCRdb re-called the multiplex PCR reads, giving one row per CDR3 protein. This sample carries some 580,000 distinct CDR3 sequences, 16% of them seen once, and the ten largest clones take approximately 3.5%. Germline V gives CDR1 MNHEY, CDR2 SVGAGI. The CDR3 is 15 amino acids. Trimming pared 0 bases from V and 4 bases from J, leaving 13 bases between. This clonotype was seen many times.

The sequencing input was blood. The J gene is TRBJ2-7, the V gene TRBV6-5, with D maybe TRBD1 (5 bases). The receptor comes from a woman in her thirties or forties with Graves' ophthalmopathy. The CDR3 DNA reads TGTGCCAGCAGTTACTCAGCCCTGGGGCGATACGAGCAGTACTTC. Translating it yields CASSYSALGRYEQYF.